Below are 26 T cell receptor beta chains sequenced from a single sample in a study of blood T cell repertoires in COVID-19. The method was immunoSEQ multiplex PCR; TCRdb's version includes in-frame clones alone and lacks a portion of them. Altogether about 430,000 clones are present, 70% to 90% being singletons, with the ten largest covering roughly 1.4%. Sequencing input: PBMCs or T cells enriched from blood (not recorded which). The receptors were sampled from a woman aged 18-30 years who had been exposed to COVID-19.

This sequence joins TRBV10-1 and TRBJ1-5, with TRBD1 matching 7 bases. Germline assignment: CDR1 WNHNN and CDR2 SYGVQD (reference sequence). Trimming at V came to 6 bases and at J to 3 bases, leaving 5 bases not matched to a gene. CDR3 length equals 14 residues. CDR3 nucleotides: TGCGCCAGCAGCGCCGGACAGGTCAATCAGCCCCAGCATTTT. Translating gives CASSAGQVNQPQHF.

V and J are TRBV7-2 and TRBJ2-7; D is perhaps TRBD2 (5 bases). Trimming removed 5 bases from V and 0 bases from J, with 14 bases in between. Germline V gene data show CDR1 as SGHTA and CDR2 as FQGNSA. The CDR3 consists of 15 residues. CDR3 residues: CASSPPTRSSYEQYF. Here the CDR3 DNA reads TGTGCCAGCAGCCCACCCACTAGGAGCTCCTACGAGCAGTACTTC.

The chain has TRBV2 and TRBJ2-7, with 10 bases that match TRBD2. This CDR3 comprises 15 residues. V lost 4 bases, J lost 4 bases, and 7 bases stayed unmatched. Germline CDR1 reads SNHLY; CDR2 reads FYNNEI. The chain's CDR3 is CASSASSGSGYEQYF. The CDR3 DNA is TGTGCCAGCAGTGCATCTAGCGGGAGTGGGTACGAGCAGTACTTC.

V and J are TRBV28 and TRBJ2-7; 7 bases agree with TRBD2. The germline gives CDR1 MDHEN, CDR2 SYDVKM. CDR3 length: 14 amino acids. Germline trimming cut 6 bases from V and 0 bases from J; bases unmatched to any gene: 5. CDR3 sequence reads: CASRGPGGSYEQYF. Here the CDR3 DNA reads TGTGCCAGCAGGGGGCCGGGGGGCTCCTACGAGCAGTACTTC.

This chain's CDR3 is CASSLTVTGLESPLHF. The CDR3 coding sequence is TGCGCCAGCAGCTTGACCGTGACAGGGTTGGAATCACCCCTCCACTTT. The V gene is TRBV5-1, the J gene TRBJ1-6; TRBD1 agrees at 7 bases. The V segment lost 1 base and the J segment 10 bases; nucleotides outside the gene matches: 11. This CDR3 is 16 amino acids long. Germline V lookup: CDR1 SGHRS, CDR2 YFSETQ.

The CDR3 DNA is TGTGCCAGCAGCGTAGGGTCTATTGGGAGGAGGGGCAATGAGCAGTTCTTC. Its protein product is CASSVGSIGRRGNEQFF. The chain recombines TRBV9 with TRBJ2-1; tentative D call: TRBD2 (6 bases). The length of the CDR3 is 17 residues. The V end lost 0 bases, the J end lost 6 bases, and 19 bases lay between the germline ends. The germline V gene encodes CDR1 SGDLS and CDR2 YYNGEE.

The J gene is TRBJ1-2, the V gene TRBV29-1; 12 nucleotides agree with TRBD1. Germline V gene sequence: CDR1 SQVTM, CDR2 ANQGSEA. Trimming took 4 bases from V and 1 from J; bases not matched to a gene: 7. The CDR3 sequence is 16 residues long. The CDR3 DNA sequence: TGCAGCGTTGCCGGGACAGGGGGCTCAAGTAACTATGGCTACACCTTC. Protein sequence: CSVAGTGGSSNYGYTF.

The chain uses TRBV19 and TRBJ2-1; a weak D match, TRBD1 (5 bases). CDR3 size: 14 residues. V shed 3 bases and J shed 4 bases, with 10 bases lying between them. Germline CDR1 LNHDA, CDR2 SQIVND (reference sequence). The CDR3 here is CASSMVREYNEQFF. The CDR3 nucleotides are TGTGCCAGTAGTATGGTCAGGGAATACAATGAGCAGTTCTTC.

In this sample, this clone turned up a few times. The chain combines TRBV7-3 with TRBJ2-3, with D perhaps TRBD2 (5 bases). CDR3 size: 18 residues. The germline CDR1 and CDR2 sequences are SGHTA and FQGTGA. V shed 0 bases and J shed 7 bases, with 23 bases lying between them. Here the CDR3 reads CASSLTGVKTGSTNTQYF. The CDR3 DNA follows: TGTGCCAGCAGCTTAACTGGGGTTAAGACGGGGAGTACGAATACGCAGTATTTT.

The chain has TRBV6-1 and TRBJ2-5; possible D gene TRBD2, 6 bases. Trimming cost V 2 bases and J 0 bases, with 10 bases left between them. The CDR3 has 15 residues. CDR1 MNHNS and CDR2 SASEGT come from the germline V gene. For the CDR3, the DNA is TGTGCCAGCAGTGAATTGGGGGGAAACCAAGAGACCCAGTACTTC. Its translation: CASSELGGNQETQYF.

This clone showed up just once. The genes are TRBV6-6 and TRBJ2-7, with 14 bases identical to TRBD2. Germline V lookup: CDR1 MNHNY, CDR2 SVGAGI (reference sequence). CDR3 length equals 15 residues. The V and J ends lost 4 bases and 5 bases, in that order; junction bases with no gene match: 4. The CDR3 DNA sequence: TGTGCCAGCAGTTGGACTAGCGGGAGGTTTGACGAGCAGTACTTC. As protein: CASSWTSGRFDEQYF.

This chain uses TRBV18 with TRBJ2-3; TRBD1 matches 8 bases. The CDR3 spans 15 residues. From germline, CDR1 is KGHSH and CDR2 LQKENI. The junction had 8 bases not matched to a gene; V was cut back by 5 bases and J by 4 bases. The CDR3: CASSGQGNSADTQYF. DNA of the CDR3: TGTGCCAGCTCAGGACAGGGAAATTCGGCAGATACGCAGTATTTT.

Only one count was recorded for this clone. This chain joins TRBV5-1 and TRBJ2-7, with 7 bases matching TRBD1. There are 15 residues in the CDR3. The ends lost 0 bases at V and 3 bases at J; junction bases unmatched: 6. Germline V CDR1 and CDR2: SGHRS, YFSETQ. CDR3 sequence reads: CASSLVGQLNYEQYF. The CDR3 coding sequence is TGCGCCAGCAGCTTGGTGGGACAGCTAAACTACGAGCAGTACTTC.

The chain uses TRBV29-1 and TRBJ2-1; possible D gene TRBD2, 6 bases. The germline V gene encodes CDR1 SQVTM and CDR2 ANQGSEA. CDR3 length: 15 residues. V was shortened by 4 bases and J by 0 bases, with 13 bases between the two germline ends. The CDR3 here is CSVGGLLSSYNEQFF. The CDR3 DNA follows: TGCAGCGTTGGGGGACTCCTGAGCTCCTACAATGAGCAGTTCTTC.

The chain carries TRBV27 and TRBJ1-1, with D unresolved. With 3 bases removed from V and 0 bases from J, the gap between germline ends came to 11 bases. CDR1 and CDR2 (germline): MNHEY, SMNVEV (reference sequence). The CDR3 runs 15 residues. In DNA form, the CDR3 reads TGTGCCAGCAGTTTTTCACGGTATCTGAACACTGAAGCTTTCTTT. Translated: CASSFSRYLNTEAFF.

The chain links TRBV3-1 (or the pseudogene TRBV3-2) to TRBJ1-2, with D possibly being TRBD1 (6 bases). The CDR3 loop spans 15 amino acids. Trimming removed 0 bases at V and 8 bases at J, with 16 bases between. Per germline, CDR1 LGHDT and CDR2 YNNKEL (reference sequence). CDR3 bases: TGTGCCAGCAGCCAAGAGTCTCGGGGGGCTAGAGGCTACACCTTC. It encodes CASSQESRGARGYTF.

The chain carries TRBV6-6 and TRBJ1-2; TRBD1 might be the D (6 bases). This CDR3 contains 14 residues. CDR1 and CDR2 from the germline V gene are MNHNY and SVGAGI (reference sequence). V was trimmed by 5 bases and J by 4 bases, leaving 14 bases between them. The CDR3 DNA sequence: TGTGCCAGCAGTGGTCGGACAGATAGCTATGGCTACACCTTC. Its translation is CASSGRTDSYGYTF.

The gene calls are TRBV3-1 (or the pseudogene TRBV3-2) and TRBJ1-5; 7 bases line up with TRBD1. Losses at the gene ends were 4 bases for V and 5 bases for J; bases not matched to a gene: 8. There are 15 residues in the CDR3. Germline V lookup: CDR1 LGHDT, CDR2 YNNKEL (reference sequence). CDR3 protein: CASSLRSQGDQPQHF. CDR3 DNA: TGTGCCAGCAGCCTAAGGTCCCAGGGGGATCAGCCCCAGCATTTT.

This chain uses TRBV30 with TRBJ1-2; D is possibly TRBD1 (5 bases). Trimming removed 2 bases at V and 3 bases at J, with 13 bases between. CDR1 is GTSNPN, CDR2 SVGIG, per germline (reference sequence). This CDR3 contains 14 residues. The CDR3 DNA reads TGTGCCTGGAGTTTGCGAGACAGCTACTATGGCTACACCTTC. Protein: CAWSLRDSYYGYTF.

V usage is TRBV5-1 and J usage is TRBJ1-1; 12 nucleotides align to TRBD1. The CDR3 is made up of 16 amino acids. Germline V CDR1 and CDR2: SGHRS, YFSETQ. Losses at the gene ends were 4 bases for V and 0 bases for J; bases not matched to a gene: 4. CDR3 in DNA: TGCGCCAGCAGCCTCCGGGACAGGGGGCTGAACACTGAAGCTTTCTTT. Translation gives CASSLRDRGLNTEAFF.

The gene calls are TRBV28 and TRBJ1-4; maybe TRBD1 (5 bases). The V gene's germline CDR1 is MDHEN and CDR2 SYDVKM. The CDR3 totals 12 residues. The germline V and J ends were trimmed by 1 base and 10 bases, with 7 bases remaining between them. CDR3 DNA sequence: TGTGCCAGCAGTTTATCGGGGGGAAAACTGTTTTTT. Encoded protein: CASSLSGGKLFF.

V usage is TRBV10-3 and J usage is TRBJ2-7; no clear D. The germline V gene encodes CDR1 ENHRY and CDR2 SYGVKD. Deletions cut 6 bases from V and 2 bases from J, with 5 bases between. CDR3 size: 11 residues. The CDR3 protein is CAIRGTYEQYF. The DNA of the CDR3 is TGTGCCATCAGGGGCACCTACGAGCAGTACTTC.

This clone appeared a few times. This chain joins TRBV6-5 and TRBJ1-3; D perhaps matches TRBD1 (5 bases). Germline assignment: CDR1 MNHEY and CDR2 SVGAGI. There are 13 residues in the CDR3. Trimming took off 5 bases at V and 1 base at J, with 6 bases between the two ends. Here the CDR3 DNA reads TGTGCCAGCAGTACAGGTTCTGGAAACACCATATATTTT. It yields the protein CASSTGSGNTIYF.

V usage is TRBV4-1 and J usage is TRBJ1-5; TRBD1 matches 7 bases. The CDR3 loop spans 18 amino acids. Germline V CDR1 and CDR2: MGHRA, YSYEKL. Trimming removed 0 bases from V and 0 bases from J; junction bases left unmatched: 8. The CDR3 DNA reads TGCGCCAGCAGCCAAGATGGCAGGGGGGTCTATAGCAATCAGCCCCAGCATTTT. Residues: CASSQDGRGVYSNQPQHF.

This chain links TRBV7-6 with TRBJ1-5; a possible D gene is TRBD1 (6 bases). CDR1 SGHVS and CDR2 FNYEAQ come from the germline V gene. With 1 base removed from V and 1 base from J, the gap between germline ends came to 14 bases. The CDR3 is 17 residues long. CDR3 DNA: TGTGCCAGCAGCTTAGGTTTGGGGGCTACAAGCAATCAGCCCCAGCATTTT. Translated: CASSLGLGATSNQPQHF.

The CDR3 protein is CASSPTSTGELFF. For the CDR3, the DNA is TGTGCCAGCAGCCCAACTAGCACCGGGGAGCTGTTTTTT. The V and J genes are TRBV6-2 or TRBV6-3 and TRBJ2-2, with D possibly TRBD2 on 5 matching bases. Trimming shortened V by 6 bases and J by 4 bases, and 9 bases separated the two germline ends. CDR1 is MNHEY and CDR2 is SVGEGT in the germline V gene. CDR3 length: 13 residues.